These 5 T cell receptor beta chains were sequenced from one sample in a study of early T cells in non-severe SARS-CoV-2 infection. MiXCR, applied by TCRdb to the 5' RACE reads, yields one record per CDR3 protein. This sample has more than 80,000 distinct CDR3 sequences, with 16% found just once. The sample comprised whole blood. Receptors originate from an adult who was a healthcare worker with PCR-confirmed SARS-CoV-2 infection or an uninfected control (not recorded which).

There are many counts of this clonotype. V gene TRBV28 combines with J gene TRBJ1-2; weak D call: TRBD1 (5 bases). The CDR3 is 13 residues long. Germline V gene data show CDR1 as MDHEN and CDR2 as SYDVKM. The ends were cut back, 4 bases at V and 1 base at J, with 7 bases in the middle. CDR3 sequence (DNA): TGTGCCAGCAGTTCAGGGATTAACTATGGCTACACCTTC. It specifies CASSSGINYGYTF.

Only a few counts were recorded for this clonotype. This chain links TRBV2 with TRBJ1-4; 7 bases are a match to TRBD1. Germline CDR1 SNHLY, CDR2 FYNNEI. This CDR3 has 13 amino acids. J gave up 2 bases and V 6 bases, and 0 bases lay outside the gene matches. The CDR3 loop is CASRGQTNEKLFF. In DNA form, the CDR3 reads TGTGCCAGCAGGGGACAGACTAATGAAAAACTGTTTTTT.

The chain combines TRBV29-1 with TRBJ2-7; tentatively, D is TRBD1 or TRBD2 (5 bases each). The CDR3 runs 11 residues. Germline V gene data show CDR1 as SQVTM and CDR2 as ANQGSEA. V lost 8 bases to trimming and J lost 4 bases, with 12 bases between them. The CDR3 protein is CSIPWGYEQYF. The DNA for the CDR3 is TGCAGCATTCCTTGGGGGTACGAGCAGTACTTC.

This clonotype was observed at least ten times. The rearrangement uses TRBV10-2 and TRBJ1-2; perhaps TRBD1 as D (6 bases). The V end lost 7 bases, the J end lost 5 bases, and 11 bases lay between the germline ends. The CDR3 contains 12 residues. CDR1 WSHSY and CDR2 SAAADI come from the germline V gene. CDR3 protein: CASMKDSYGYTF. For the CDR3, the DNA is TGCGCCAGCATGAAGGACAGTTATGGCTACACCTTC.

This chain joins TRBV9 and TRBJ1-3; D is unclear. V was trimmed by 6 bases and J by 0 bases, leaving 13 bases between them. This CDR3 has 15 residues. CDR1 is SGDLS and CDR2 is YYNGEE in the germline V gene. The CDR3 loop is CASTSTDNSGNTIYF. The DNA of the CDR3 is TGTGCCAGCACCTCGACCGATAACTCTGGAAACACCATATATTTT.